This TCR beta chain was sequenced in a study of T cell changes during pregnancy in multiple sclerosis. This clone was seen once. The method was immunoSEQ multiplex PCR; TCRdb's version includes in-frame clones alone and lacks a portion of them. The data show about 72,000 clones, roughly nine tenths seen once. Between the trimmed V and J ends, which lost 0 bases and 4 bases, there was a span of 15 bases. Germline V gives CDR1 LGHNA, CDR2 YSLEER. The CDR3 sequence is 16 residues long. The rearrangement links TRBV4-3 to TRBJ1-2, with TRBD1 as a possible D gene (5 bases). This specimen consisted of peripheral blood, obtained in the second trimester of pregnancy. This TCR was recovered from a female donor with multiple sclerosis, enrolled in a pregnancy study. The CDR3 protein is CASSQDGSGPTYGYTF. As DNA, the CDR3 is TGCGCCAGCAGCCAAGACGGCTCAGGGCCGACCTATGGCTACACCTTC.